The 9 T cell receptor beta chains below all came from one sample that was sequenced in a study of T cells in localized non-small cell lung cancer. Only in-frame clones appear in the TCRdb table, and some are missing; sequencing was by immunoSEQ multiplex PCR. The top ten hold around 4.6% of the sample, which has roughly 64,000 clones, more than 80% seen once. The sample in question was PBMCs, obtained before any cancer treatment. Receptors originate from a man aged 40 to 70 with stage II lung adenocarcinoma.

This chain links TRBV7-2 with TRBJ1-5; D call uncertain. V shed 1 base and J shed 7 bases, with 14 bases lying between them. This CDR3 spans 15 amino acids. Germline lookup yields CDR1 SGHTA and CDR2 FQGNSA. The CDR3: CASSLGNGRNQPQHF. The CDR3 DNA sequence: TGTGCCAGCAGCTTAGGTAATGGGCGAAACCAGCCCCAGCATTTT.

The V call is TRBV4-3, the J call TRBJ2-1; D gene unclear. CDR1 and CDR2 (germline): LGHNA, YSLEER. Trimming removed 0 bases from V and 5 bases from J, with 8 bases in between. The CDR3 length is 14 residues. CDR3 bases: TGCGCCAGCAGCCAAGATCCTACGAACAATGAGCAGTTCTTC. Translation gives CASSQDPTNNEQFF.

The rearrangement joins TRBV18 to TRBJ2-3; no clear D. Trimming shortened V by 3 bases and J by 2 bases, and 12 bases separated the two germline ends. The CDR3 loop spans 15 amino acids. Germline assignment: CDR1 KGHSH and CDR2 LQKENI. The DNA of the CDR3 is TGTGCCAGCTCACCGTCGATTGCTTCCACAGATACGCAGTATTTT. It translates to CASSPSIASTDTQYF.

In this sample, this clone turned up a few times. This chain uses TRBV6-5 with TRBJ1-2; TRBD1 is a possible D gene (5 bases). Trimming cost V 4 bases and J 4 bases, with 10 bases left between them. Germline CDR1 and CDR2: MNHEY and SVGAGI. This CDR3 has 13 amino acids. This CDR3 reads CASSSSGTYGYTF. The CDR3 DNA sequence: TGTGCCAGCAGTTCGTCAGGGACCTATGGCTACACCTTC.

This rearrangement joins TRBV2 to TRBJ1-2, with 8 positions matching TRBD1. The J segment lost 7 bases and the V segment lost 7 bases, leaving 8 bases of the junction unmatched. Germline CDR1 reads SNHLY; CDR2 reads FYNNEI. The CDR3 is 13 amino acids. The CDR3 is CASTDRGEGGYTF. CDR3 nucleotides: TGTGCCAGCACTGACAGGGGAGAAGGTGGCTACACCTTC.

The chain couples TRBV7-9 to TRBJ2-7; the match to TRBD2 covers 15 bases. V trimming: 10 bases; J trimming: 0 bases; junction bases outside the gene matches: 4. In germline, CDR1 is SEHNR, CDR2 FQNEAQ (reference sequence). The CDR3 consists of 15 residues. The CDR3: CATGTSGGSSYEQYF. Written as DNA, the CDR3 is TGTGCCACCGGGACTAGCGGGGGGAGCTCCTACGAGCAGTACTTC.

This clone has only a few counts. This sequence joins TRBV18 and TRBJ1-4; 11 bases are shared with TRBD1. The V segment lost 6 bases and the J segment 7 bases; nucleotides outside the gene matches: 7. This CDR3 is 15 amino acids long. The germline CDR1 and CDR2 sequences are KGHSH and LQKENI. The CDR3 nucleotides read TGTGCCAGCTCTACAACCGGGACAGGGGGTGAAAAACTGTTTTTT. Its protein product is CASSTTGTGGEKLFF.

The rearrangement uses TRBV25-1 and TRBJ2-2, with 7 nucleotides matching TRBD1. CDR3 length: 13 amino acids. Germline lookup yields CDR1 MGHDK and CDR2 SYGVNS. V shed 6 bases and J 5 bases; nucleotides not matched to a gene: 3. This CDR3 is CASSARGTGELFF. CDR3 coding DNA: TGTGCCAGCAGCGCCAGGGGGACCGGGGAGCTGTTTTTT.

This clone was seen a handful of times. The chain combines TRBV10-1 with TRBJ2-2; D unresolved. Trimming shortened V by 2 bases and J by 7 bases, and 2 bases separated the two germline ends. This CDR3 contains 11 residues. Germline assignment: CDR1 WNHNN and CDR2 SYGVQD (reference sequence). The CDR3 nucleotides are TGCGCCAGCAGTGAGGTCGGGGAGCTGTTTTTT. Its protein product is CASSEVGELFF.